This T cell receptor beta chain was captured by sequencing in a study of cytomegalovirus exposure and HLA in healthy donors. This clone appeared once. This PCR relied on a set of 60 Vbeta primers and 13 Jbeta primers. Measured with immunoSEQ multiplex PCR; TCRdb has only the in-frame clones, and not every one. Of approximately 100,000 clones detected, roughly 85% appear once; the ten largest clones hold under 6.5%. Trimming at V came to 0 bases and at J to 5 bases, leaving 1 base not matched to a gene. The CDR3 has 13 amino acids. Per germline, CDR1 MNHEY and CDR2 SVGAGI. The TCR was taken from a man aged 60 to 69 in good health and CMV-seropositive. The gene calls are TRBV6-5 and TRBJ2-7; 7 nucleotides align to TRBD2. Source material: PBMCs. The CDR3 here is CASSYSTSNEQYF. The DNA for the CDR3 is TGTGCCAGCAGTTACTCGACTAGCAACGAGCAGTACTTC.